These 11 T cell receptor beta chains share one sample of origin, sequenced in a study of post-analysis software for immune sequencing data. General observations from the study: With TRBV5-6, TRBV5-1 and TRBV20-1 included, about five TRBV segments were more frequent in patients than in controls.

cDNA libraries for TCR beta contained unique molecular identifiers. TCRdb fed the PCR reads into MiXCR, producing one record per CDR3 protein. This table holds fewer than 550,000 distinct CDR3 sequences, about a third found once. For these TCRs, the target antigens are not known. The specimen was blood. The source is a girl between 2 and 17 years old with multiple sclerosis.

This clonotype appeared a few times. The chain uses TRBV24-1 and TRBJ1-1, with a weak D call TRBD1 (5 bases). Trimming removed 3 bases at V and 4 bases at J, with 11 bases between. CDR1 is KGHDR and CDR2 is SFDVKD in the germline V gene. CDR3 length: 14 amino acids. CDR3 in DNA: TGTGCCACCAGTGATAACGGGGGAGGCACTGAAGCTTTCTTT. It is translated as CATSDNGGGTEAFF.

In this sample, this clonotype turned up a few times. The V and J genes are TRBV29-1 and TRBJ2-7, with unresolved D. The CDR3 spans 12 residues. Germline CDR1 reads SQVTM; CDR2 reads ANQGSEA. V was pared by 0 bases and J by 7 bases, with 10 bases between. The CDR3 bases are TGCAGCGTTGAAGAAGATACTGATGAGCAGTACTTC. It is translated as CSVEEDTDEQYF.

The V gene is TRBV5-1, the J gene TRBJ2-1; no firm D call. Germline CDR1 reads SGHRS; CDR2 reads YFSETQ. V was pared by 0 bases and J by 8 bases, with 15 bases between. This CDR3 spans 15 amino acids. CDR3 sequence (DNA): TGCGCCAGCAGCTTGGTTACTCCCCGTGGCGATGAGCAGTTCTTC. This codes for CASSLVTPRGDEQFF.

This clonotype was found a few times. V usage is TRBV6-6 and J usage is TRBJ1-1; D gene unclear. This CDR3 is built from 11 residues. Germline-derived CDR1 and CDR2 are MNHNY and SVGAGI (reference sequence). Trimming removed 8 bases at V and 9 bases at J, with 13 bases between. CDR3 bases: TGTGCCAGCTCACTACCGCCCCAAGCTTTCTTT. It translates to CASSLPPQAFF.

This chain connects TRBV20-1 to TRBJ1-1, with D possibly TRBD1 on 6 matching bases. Germline V CDR1 and CDR2: DFQATT, SNEGSKA (reference sequence). This CDR3 has 13 residues. Trimming removed 5 bases at V and 9 bases at J, with 19 bases between. CDR3 amino acids: CSAYRRAGDQAFF. Here the CDR3 DNA reads TGCAGTGCTTACAGAAGGGCAGGGGATCAAGCTTTCTTT.

The chain combines TRBV6-2 or TRBV6-3 with TRBJ1-5; unclear D gene. The ends were cut back, 7 bases at V and 3 bases at J, with 19 bases in the middle. Germline V lookup: CDR1 MNHEY, CDR2 SVGEGT. The CDR3 runs 16 residues. Here the CDR3 reads CASTTLLGRINQPQHF. DNA for the CDR3: TGTGCCAGCACCACCCTGCTTGGCCGGATCAATCAGCCCCAGCATTTT.

This clonotype turned up a few times. The V gene is TRBV6-4, the J gene TRBJ2-1; 8 nucleotides match TRBD1. This CDR3 spans 12 amino acids. Trimming took 6 bases from V and 9 from J; bases not matched to a gene: 4. Germline V gene sequence: CDR1 MRHNA, CDR2 SNTAGT. CDR3 in amino acids: CASSAGGGEQFF. Written as DNA, the CDR3 is TGTGCCAGCAGCGCAGGGGGCGGTGAGCAGTTCTTC.

This clonotype appeared a few times. The chain combines TRBV28 with TRBJ1-1; tentative D call: TRBD1 (6 bases). Germline CDR1 reads MDHEN; CDR2 reads SYDVKM. Trimming stripped 8 bases from V and 2 bases from J, with 21 bases between. The CDR3 consists of 16 residues. CDR3 sequence reads: CASVPLLQGSNTEAFF. Written as DNA, the CDR3 is TGTGCCAGCGTACCCTTACTACAGGGATCCAACACTGAAGCTTTCTTT.

Only a few counts were recorded for this clonotype. The chain combines TRBV5-1 with TRBJ2-1; unclear D gene. Trimming stripped 0 bases from V and 9 bases from J, with 13 bases between. The CDR3 spans 14 residues. The germline gives CDR1 SGHRS, CDR2 YFSETQ. The DNA for the CDR3 is TGCGCCAGCAGCTTGGGTCCGACCGTAGGTGAGCAGTTCTTC. This codes for CASSLGPTVGEQFF.

The rearrangement links TRBV20-1 to TRBJ1-5; TRBD1 matches at 9 bases. CDR3 length equals 17 residues. Per germline, CDR1 DFQATT and CDR2 SNEGSKA (reference sequence). With 1 base clipped from V and 4 bases from J, the junction kept 11 bases outside the gene matches. CDR3: CSARGGQGRSGNQPQHF. For the CDR3, the DNA is TGCAGTGCTAGAGGGGGACAGGGTCGTTCCGGTAATCAGCCCCAGCATTTT.

The CDR3 DNA follows: TGTGCCAGCAGCGTAGAGGGACAGCTTAATCAGCCCCAGCATTTT. This encodes CASSVEGQLNQPQHF. The chain uses TRBV9 and TRBJ1-5, with 7 positions matching TRBD1. In germline, CDR1 is SGDLS, CDR2 YYNGEE. CDR3 length: 15 amino acids. J lost 4 bases, V lost 0 bases, and 4 bases had no gene match.